The sequence of this T cell receptor (beta chain) was determined in a study of cytomegalovirus exposure and HLA in healthy donors. CDR1 and CDR2 from the germline V gene are MDHEN and SYDVKM. V shed 6 bases, J shed 1 base, and the junction held 11 bases outside the gene matches. This CDR3 is built from 16 residues. Vbeta (60) and Jbeta (13) primers were used in the PCR. The assay was immunoSEQ multiplex PCR, and TCRdb's table has in-frame clones only and misses some. The sample consists of about 90,000 clones, about 73% of them appearing once. The sample was PBMCs. The sequence derives from a woman between 45 and 65 years old in good health and CMV-seropositive. This chain links TRBV28 with TRBJ1-1, with 7 positions matching TRBD1. This chain's CDR3 is CASRVDRRGWNTEAFF. In DNA, the CDR3 is TGTGCCAGCAGAGTCGACCGCAGGGGGTGGAACACTGAAGCTTTCTTT. The full variable domain, completed using reference TRBV28 and TRBJ1-1, is DVKVTQSSRYLVKRTGEKVFLECVQDMDHENMFWYRQDPGLGLRLIYFSYDVKMKEKGDIPEGYSVSREKKERFSLILESASTNQTSMYLCASRVDRRGWNTEAFFGQGTRLTVV.